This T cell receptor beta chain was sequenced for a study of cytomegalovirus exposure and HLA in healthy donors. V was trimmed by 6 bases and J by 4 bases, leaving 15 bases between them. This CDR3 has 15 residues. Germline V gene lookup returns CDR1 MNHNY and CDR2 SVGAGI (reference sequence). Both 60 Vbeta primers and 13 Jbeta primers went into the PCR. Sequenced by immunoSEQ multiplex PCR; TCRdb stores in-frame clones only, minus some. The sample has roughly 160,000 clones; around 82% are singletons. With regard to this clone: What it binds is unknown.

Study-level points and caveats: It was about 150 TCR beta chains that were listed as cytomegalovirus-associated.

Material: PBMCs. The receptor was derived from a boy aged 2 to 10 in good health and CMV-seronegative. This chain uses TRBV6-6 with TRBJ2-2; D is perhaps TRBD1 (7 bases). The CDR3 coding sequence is TGTGCCAGCAGCCTCCCAGGGGGGCCCACCGGGGAGCTGTTTTTT. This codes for CASSLPGGPTGELFF.